These 18 T cell receptor beta chains came from one sample sequenced in a study of cytomegalovirus exposure and HLA in healthy donors. 13 Jbeta primers and 60 Vbeta primers were used for the PCR. Only in-frame clones appear in the TCRdb table, and some are missing; sequencing was by immunoSEQ multiplex PCR. The sample includes 210,000 or so clones, less than 85% of them seen just once. The sample was PBMCs. Every receptor here comes from a man between 18 and 35 years old in good health and CMV-seronegative.

V and J are TRBV19 and TRBJ1-5, with D possibly matching TRBD1 (5 bases). CDR3 length equals 15 residues. V was clipped by 5 bases and J by 0 bases, with 11 bases between them. The germline V gene encodes CDR1 LNHDA and CDR2 SQIVND (reference sequence). The CDR3 DNA is TGTGCCAGTAGTCGGACAAGTAATAGCAATCAGCCCCAGCATTTT. It encodes CASSRTSNSNQPQHF.

Only a few counts were recorded for this clone. The chain uses TRBV23-1 and TRBJ2-2; TRBD1 matches 7 bases. TRBV23-1 is an open reading frame, and its role is uncertain. V gave up 4 bases and J gave up 5 bases; unmatched junction bases: 4. The CDR3 consists of 14 residues. CDR3 region: CASSRQGETGELFF. CDR3 coding DNA: TGCGCCAGCAGTCGGCAGGGGGAAACCGGGGAGCTGTTTTTT.

Notes on this clone: The sample has other DNA sequences that encode this CDR3 too. The V call is TRBV18, the J call TRBJ2-3; D is ambiguous. CDR1 is KGHSH and CDR2 is LQKENI in the germline V gene. Trimming cost V 3 bases and J 5 bases, with 9 bases left between them. The CDR3 extends over 13 amino acids. CDR3 coding DNA: TGTGCCAGCTCACCCCCGGGTGGAGATACGCAGTATTTT. Protein product: CASSPPGGDTQYF.

The chain uses TRBV2 and TRBJ1-4; perhaps TRBD1 as D (6 bases). Trimming cost V 5 bases and J 8 bases, with 21 bases left between them. The length of the CDR3 is 16 residues. From germline, CDR1 is SNHLY and CDR2 FYNNEI. CDR3: CASSQHRVFFGEKLFF. For the CDR3, the DNA is TGTGCCAGCAGTCAACACAGGGTTTTCTTTGGCGAAAAACTGTTTTTT.

The chain is built from TRBV9 and TRBJ2-7; 13 bases align to TRBD2. The V segment lost 4 bases and the J segment 8 bases; nucleotides outside the gene matches: 9. This CDR3 contains 15 residues. Germline V lookup: CDR1 SGDLS, CDR2 YYNGEE. Written as DNA, the CDR3 is TGTGCCAGCAGCCCGTCGGGACTAGCGGGAACTAAGCAGTACTTC. The encoded protein is CASSPSGLAGTKQYF.

This chain joins TRBV7-2 and TRBJ1-5; perhaps TRBD1 as D (5 bases). The CDR3 totals 13 residues. Trimming took off 4 bases at V and 6 bases at J, with 10 bases between the two ends. Germline lookup yields CDR1 SGHTA and CDR2 FQGNSA. The DNA for the CDR3 is TGTGCCAGCAGCTCGACAGTTGGTCAGCCCCAGCATTTT. This sequence encodes CASSSTVGQPQHF.

This clone was observed once. The same CDR3 arises from other DNA sequences in this sample as well. The chain has TRBV5-6 and TRBJ2-3; 12 bases are a match to TRBD2. Germline trimming cut 4 bases from V and 6 bases from J; bases unmatched to any gene: 9. The germline V gene has CDR1 SGHDT and CDR2 YYEEEE. CDR3 size: 16 residues. The CDR3 sequence is CASSHLAGGPVDTQYF. The CDR3 bases are TGTGCCAGCAGCCATCTAGCGGGAGGGCCCGTGGATACGCAGTATTTT.

V is TRBV15 and J is TRBJ1-6; possibly TRBD1 for D (6 bases). Germline V lookup: CDR1 LNHNV, CDR2 YYDKDF (reference sequence). The CDR3 is 15 residues long. With 4 bases removed from V and 7 bases from J, the gap between germline ends came to 14 bases. The CDR3 nucleotides read TGTGCCACCAGCATGATAACAGGGCAGAATTCACCCCTCCACTTT. Its translation: CATSMITGQNSPLHF.

V and J are TRBV7-3 and TRBJ2-6, with unresolved D. CDR3 length: 14 residues. Germline V gene lookup returns CDR1 SGHTA and CDR2 FQGTGA. V was cut by 5 bases and J by 0 bases, with 5 bases left in between. Here the CDR3 reads CASSGDSGANVLTF. The DNA for the CDR3 is TGTGCCAGCAGCGGAGACTCTGGGGCCAACGTCCTGACTTTC.

This clone is deemed medium-sized. The chain carries TRBV6-5 and TRBJ1-2; D might be TRBD1 (6 bases). Trimming shortened V by 2 bases and J by 6 bases, and 16 bases separated the two germline ends. The CDR3 has 15 amino acids. Germline-derived CDR1 and CDR2 are MNHEY and SVGAGI. The CDR3, as DNA: TGTGCCAGCAGTTACACCCTAACAGGGAATGATGGCTACACCTTC. It yields the protein CASSYTLTGNDGYTF.

The chain couples TRBV14 to TRBJ1-2; 7 bases are a match to TRBD1. V gave up 4 bases and J gave up 4 bases; unmatched junction bases: 9. This CDR3 is built from 15 residues. In germline, CDR1 is SGHDN, CDR2 FVKESK. This CDR3 is CASSPLGGTAYGYTF. The CDR3 coding sequence is TGTGCCAGCAGCCCTCTAGGCGGGACAGCCTATGGCTACACCTTC.

This clone was counted a few times. The chain combines TRBV19 with TRBJ2-3; 10 bases align to TRBD2. V lost 5 bases to trimming and J lost 4 bases; unmatched junction nucleotides: 9. The V gene's germline CDR1 is LNHDA and CDR2 SQIVND (reference sequence). The CDR3 contains 16 residues. CDR3: CASSLGLAVYSDTQYF. The CDR3, as DNA: TGTGCCAGTAGTCTCGGACTAGCGGTCTATTCAGATACGCAGTATTTT.

Details on this clone: The same CDR3 can be traced to other DNA sequences in this sample. The chain couples TRBV18 to TRBJ1-5; tentative D call: TRBD1 (5 bases). V was pared by 0 bases and J by 5 bases, with 11 bases between. The CDR3 runs 15 residues. Germline V CDR1 and CDR2: KGHSH, LQKENI. The CDR3 bases are TGTGCCAGCTCACCACCGGGGGGGTTTGATCAGCCCCAGCATTTT. Its translation: CASSPPGGFDQPQHF.

V usage is TRBV27 and J usage is TRBJ1-3, with a weak D call TRBD1 (6 bases). The CDR3 has 15 residues. Between the trimmed V and J ends, which lost 5 bases and 0 bases, there was a span of 11 bases. Looked up from germline, CDR1 is MNHEY and CDR2 is SMNVEV (reference sequence). The CDR3 coding sequence is TGTGCCAGCAGTCCCGACAGGAGCTCTGGAAACACCATATATTTT. Translated, it gives CASSPDRSSGNTIYF.

This clone was found a few times. J is TRBJ2-3 and V is TRBV6-4; D perhaps matches TRBD1 (5 bases). V shed 5 bases and J shed 4 bases, with 13 bases lying between them. This CDR3 has 14 amino acids. Germline V gene lookup returns CDR1 MRHNA and CDR2 SNTAGT. The CDR3, as DNA: TGTGCCAGCAGTCCCCAGGGTGGAGCAGATACGCAGTATTTT. This sequence encodes CASSPQGGADTQYF.

This chain links TRBV12-2 with TRBJ2-3; TRBD2 reflects the table's D call only, with no check against the DNA. TRBV12-2 is noted as a pseudogene. The CDR3 spans 17 residues. The CDR3 DNA reads as TGTGCAAGTCGCTTAGGTCGGCGCGGGAGGGCCGAAGATACGCAGTATTTT. Translation gives CASRLGRRGRAEDTQYF.

This chain links TRBV12-5 with TRBJ2-2; TRBD2 is a possible D gene (7 bases). The CDR3 has 16 amino acids. The V gene lost 4 bases and the J gene lost 5 bases, with 17 bases spanning the gap. Germline values: CDR1 LGHNT, CDR2 FRNRAP. CDR3 region: CASGYGSGGRTGELFF. The CDR3 bases are TGTGCTAGTGGTTATGGGTCCGGGGGGCGGACCGGGGAGCTGTTTTTT.

This clone was recorded once. V usage is TRBV5-4 and J usage is TRBJ1-2, with 8 bases lining up with TRBD1. The V and J ends lost 0 bases and 4 bases, in that order; junction bases with no gene match: 2. Germline-derived CDR1 and CDR2 are SGHNT and YYREEE (reference sequence). The CDR3 is 14 amino acids. CDR3 sequence: CASSLGTGSYGYTF. The CDR3 DNA follows: TGTGCCAGCAGCTTGGGGACAGGGTCCTATGGCTACACCTTC.